The source of this TCR beta chain is a study of T cells expressing NK-cell markers. Overall study findings and caveats: Topping the CD3+CD56-NKG2C+ fraction as well were these clonotypes, in a few donors.

Points on this clonotype: Its antigen is unknown.

Using the 5' RACE reads, TCRdb records one entry per CDR3 protein without DNA. With 200,000 to 300,000 distinct CDR3 sequences in the sample, the ten largest clones hold around 4%. Germline CDR1 reads SSHAT; CDR2 reads FNYEAQ (reference sequence). The CDR3 consists of 14 residues. Sequencing was carried out using blood T cells: a sorted CD56 or NKG2C T cell subset, CD4+ or CD8+ T cells, or bulk PBMC T cells (not recorded which). This TCR was sampled from a woman between 18 and 70 years old in good health. The rearrangement links TRBV7-7 to TRBJ2-5; TCRdb gives TRBD1 as the D gene, but with no DNA this cannot be confirmed. The CDR3 region is CASSLREGAKTQYF.